Listed below are T cell receptor beta chains from one sample, sequenced in a study of identical twins. TCRdb reprocessed the 5' RACE reads via MiXCR and lists one record per CDR3 protein. The data show some 560,000 distinct CDR3 sequences, just under 10% seen once. The sample also formed part of further work on yellow fever vaccine responses in identical twins.

The sample was PBMCs. Receptor source: a woman in her late teens or twenties in good health. The CDR3 runs from the conserved cysteine through the conserved F or W. Each record gives: J gene, D gene, V gene, CDR3 length, clone size, CDR3 protein, CDR3 DNA. A D gene is named only where the DNA matches it firmly. Some rows mark clone size as missing; the rest say once, few, many or name a class of expanded clone.

>TRBJ2-3|TRBD2|TRBV3-1|15|-
CASSLVGGRADTQYF
TGTGCCAGCAGCCTCGTGGGCGGGAGGGCAGATACGCAGTATTTT
>TRBJ2-3|-|TRBV5-1|16|many
CASSLVGGQRTDTQYF
TGCGCCAGCAGCTTGGTTGGCGGGCAACGGACAGATACGCAGTATTTT
>TRBJ2-1|TRBD1|TRBV29-1|13|-
CSVRGTGYNEQFF
TGCAGCGTGCGCGGGACAGGGTACAATGAGCAGTTCTTC
>TRBJ2-1|-|TRBV12-5|12|few
CASGLNSAEQFF
TGTGCTAGTGGCCTAAATTCGGCTGAGCAGTTCTTC
>TRBJ2-7|-|TRBV5-6|13|many
CASSLSQASEQYF
TGTGCCAGCAGCTTGTCACAGGCCTCCGAGCAGTACTTC
>TRBJ2-2|TRBD2|TRBV5-6|15|few
CASSSSGGVAGELFF
TGTGCCAGCAGCTCTAGCGGGGGGGTCGCCGGGGAGCTGTTTTTT
>TRBJ2-4|TRBD1|TRBV6-1|15|few
CASRITGTVGDIQYF
TGTGCCAGCAGAATAACTGGGACAGTTGGGGACATTCAGTACTTC
>TRBJ2-5|-|TRBV28|14|-
CASTPSGDQETQYF
TGTGCCAGCACCCCGTCCGGGGATCAAGAGACCCAGTACTTC
>TRBJ2-7|-|TRBV30|11|-
CAWSVQEEQYF
TGTGCCTGGAGTGTACAGGAGGAGCAGTACTTC
>TRBJ2-1|TRBD2|TRBV12-3/TRBV12-4|13|few
CASSFRGTSRQFF
TGTGCCAGCAGTTTCAGAGGGACTAGTCGGCAGTTCTTC
>TRBJ2-3|TRBD1|TRBV28|21|many
CASSSPYGRQGGSGITDTQYF
TGTGCCAGCAGTTCTCCTTATGGGCGACAGGGTGGAAGCGGAATCACAGATACGCAGTATTTT
>TRBJ1-5|-|TRBV6-1|13|-
CASGRGFNQPQHF
TGTGCCAGCGGCAGGGGTTTCAATCAGCCCCAGCATTTT
>TRBJ2-3|-|TRBV5-5|15|-
CASSFRGGAGDTQYF
TGTGCCAGCAGCTTCCGCGGAGGGGCGGGAGATACGCAGTATTTT
>TRBJ2-1|TRBD1|TRBV9|18|-
CASSVSFSGQGFYNEQFF
TGTGCCAGCAGCGTAAGTTTTTCCGGACAGGGGTTCTACAATGAGCAGTTCTTC
>TRBJ1-1|-|TRBV20-1|14|-
CSARVQVANTEAFF
TGCAGTGCTAGAGTACAGGTTGCGAACACTGAAGCTTTCTTT
>TRBJ2-2|-|TRBV27|15|few
CASSLETGSTGELFF
TGTGCCAGCAGTTTAGAAACAGGGTCCACCGGGGAGCTGTTTTTT
>TRBJ1-1|-|TRBV7-2|15|many
CASSSVYRVNTEAFF
TGTGCCAGCAGCTCCGTATACAGGGTGAACACTGAAGCTTTCTTT
>TRBJ2-1|TRBD2|TRBV7-9|16|many
CASSLSSGLAGYEQFF
TGTGCCAGCAGCTTATCTTCCGGACTAGCGGGCTATGAGCAGTTCTTC
>TRBJ2-1|TRBD2|TRBV24-1|15|-
CATSPGTSGDNEQFF
TGTGCCACCAGCCCCGGGACTAGCGGCGACAATGAGCAGTTCTTC
>TRBJ2-2|-|TRBV5-1|15|many
CASSLAQANTGELFF
TGCGCCAGCAGCTTGGCGCAAGCGAACACCGGGGAGCTGTTTTTT
>TRBJ2-1|-|TRBV3-1|15|-
CASSQDLLRTNEQFF
TGTGCCAGCAGCCAAGATCTACTACGGACGAATGAGCAGTTCTTC
>TRBJ2-3|-|TRBV12-3/TRBV12-4|13|-
CASRPYDTDTQYF
TGTGCCAGCAGACCCTACGACACAGATACGCAGTATTTT
>TRBJ2-7|TRBD1|TRBV6-6|13|-
CASRRQGFYEQYF
TGTGCCAGCCGCCGACAGGGGTTCTACGAGCAGTACTTC
>TRBJ2-7|TRBD2|TRBV18|14|-
CASSHPGLGDEQYF
TGTGCCAGCTCACATCCCGGACTAGGTGACGAGCAGTACTTC
>TRBJ2-1|TRBD1|TRBV14|15|-
CASSHNRGAYNEQFF
TGTGCCAGCAGCCACAACAGGGGCGCCTACAATGAGCAGTTCTTC
>TRBJ1-4|-|TRBV19|16|-
CASSPRAGRYGEKLFF
TGTGCCAGTAGTCCCCGGGCCGGTAGATATGGTGAAAAACTGTTTTTT
>TRBJ1-4|TRBD1|TRBV7-2|17|-
CASSSLEDRGRSEKLFF
TGTGCCAGCAGCTCGTTAGAGGACAGGGGGAGGAGTGAAAAACTGTTTTTT
>TRBJ1-1|-|TRBV25-1|12|-
CASRGDNTEAFF
TGTGCCAGCAGGGGGGATAACACTGAAGCTTTCTTT
>TRBJ1-2|-|TRBV28|15|-
CASSKWGRGGYGYTF
TGTGCCAGCAGTAAATGGGGCAGGGGAGGATATGGCTACACCTTC
>TRBJ2-4|-|TRBV12-3/TRBV12-4|13|-
CASSLGRSNIQYF
TGTGCCAGCAGTTTGGGCAGGTCAAACATTCAGTACTTC
>TRBJ2-5|-|TRBV28|15|-
CASSLGSLEGETQYF
TGTGCCAGCAGTTTGGGTTCTTTGGAGGGAGAGACCCAGTACTTC
>TRBJ2-3|TRBD2|TRBV5-1|14|few
CASSSGLADPWQYF
TGCGCCAGCAGCTCAGGACTAGCGGACCCTTGGCAGTATTTT
>TRBJ1-1|-|TRBV24-1|15|few
CATSDSKGGNTEAFF
TGTGCCACCAGTGATAGTAAGGGGGGAAACACTGAAGCTTTCTTT
>TRBJ2-7|-|TRBV11-2|14|few
CASSLRQGLYEQYF
TGTGCCAGCAGCTTGAGGCAGGGTCTCTACGAGCAGTACTTC
>TRBJ2-3|TRBD1|TRBV7-9|17|-
CASSPRTGWGVWDTQYF
TGTGCCAGCAGCCCGAGGACAGGGTGGGGTGTTTGGGATACGCAGTATTTT
>TRBJ1-3|TRBD1|TRBV29-1|12|-
CSVMTGGNTIYF
TGCAGCGTAATGACAGGGGGAAACACCATATATTTT
>TRBJ2-2|TRBD1|TRBV28|15|-
CASSSQGAGAGELFF
TGTGCCAGCAGTTCACAGGGGGCCGGCGCCGGGGAGCTGTTTTTT
>TRBJ1-1|TRBD1|TRBV5-1|15|many
CASSLGQGFVTEAFF
TGCGCCAGCAGCTTGGGACAGGGCTTCGTCACTGAAGCTTTCTTT
>TRBJ2-7|-|TRBV6-1|13|few
CASSEGSVYAQYF
TGTGCCAGCAGTGAAGGGTCGGTTTACGCGCAGTACTTC
>TRBJ1-2|-|TRBV20-1|12|few
CSAPLGPGGYTF
TGCAGTGCTCCACTTGGACCCGGGGGCTACACCTTC
>TRBJ2-1|TRBD1|TRBV6-5|13|many
CASSFWTGNEQFF
TGTGCCAGCAGTTTTTGGACAGGGAATGAGCAGTTCTTC
>TRBJ2-7|TRBD2|TRBV4-3|15|-
CASSRGGSPAYEQYF
TGCGCCAGCAGCCGCGGCGGGAGTCCGGCCTACGAGCAGTACTTC
>TRBJ2-2|TRBD2|TRBV29-1|13|many
CSVTSANTGELFF
TGCAGCGTGACTAGCGCAAACACCGGGGAGCTGTTTTTT
>TRBJ2-7|TRBD1|TRBV12-3/TRBV12-4|16|-
CASSVPPGQGAYEQYF
TGTGCCAGCAGCGTACCCCCGGGACAGGGGGCATACGAGCAGTACTTC
>TRBJ2-7|TRBD2|TRBV3-1|17|-
CATSQDRLAGGPYEQYF
TGTGCCACCAGCCAAGATAGACTGGCGGGAGGGCCCTACGAGCAGTACTTC
>TRBJ2-4|TRBD2|TRBV2|15|-
CASDKTSGGVNIQYF
TGTGCCAGCGATAAGACTAGCGGGGGGGTAAACATTCAGTACTTC
>TRBJ1-1|-|TRBV2|14|-
CASKGNTLNTEAFF
TGTGCCAGTAAGGGGAACACCTTGAACACTGAAGCTTTCTTT
>TRBJ2-3|-|TRBV28|14|-
CASSFTGITDTQYF
TGTGCCAGCAGTTTCACAGGGATCACAGATACGCAGTATTTT
>TRBJ2-1|-|TRBV20-1|13|few
CSAARTTDNEQFF
TGCAGTGCTGCCAGGACTACCGACAATGAGCAGTTCTTC
>TRBJ2-3|-|TRBV15|19|-
CATSRDSSRVGRSTDTQYF
TGTGCCACCAGCAGAGACTCCTCTAGGGTAGGGAGAAGCACAGATACGCAGTATTTT